Reported below is one T cell receptor beta chain. The entry originates in a study of Ad26.COV2.S vaccination and SARS-CoV-2 variants. Study background: A COV1001 Ad26.COV2.S trial-arm participant provided the sample.

This CDR3 has 12 residues. V lost 7 bases, J lost 9 bases, and 13 bases lay in between. Germline CDR1 reads SEHNR; CDR2 reads FQNEAQ (reference sequence). Using immunoSEQ multiplex PCR, the repertoire was profiled, and TCRdb retains in-frame clones only, with some absent. This sample has approximately 300,000 clones, with about 86% found just once. Described treatment: around 19 received Ad26.COV2.S at low or high dose, single or two shots; about 5 received placebo; per-sample allocation not given. Vaccine and placebo recipients were sampled on day 63 after the first injection. This adult donor, from Boston, was 18-55 years old.

Sequencing used peripheral blood, obtained in a trial of Ad26.COV2.S vaccine versus placebo. The source of this sequence is a person between 18 and 60 years old who received the Ad26.COV2.S COVID-19 vaccine or a placebo. This chain joins TRBV7-9 and TRBJ1-5; D remains unclear. The CDR3 is CASTRDGGPQHF. Here the CDR3 DNA reads TGTGCCAGCACCCGCGATGGAGGGCCCCAGCATTTT.